The clone carrying this T cell receptor beta chain has a count of ten or more. Its antigen is still unknown. This sample is drawn from a study of CD8 T cells in ankylosing spondylitis. Study-level points and caveats: Ankylosing spondylitis blood appeared to carry a characteristic TCR beta motif of roughly eight highly homologous variants.

By quantitative 5'-RACE with molecular barcodes, the TCR beta libraries were made. MiXCR, applied by TCRdb to the 5' RACE reads, yields one record per CDR3 protein. The data contain 130,000 or so distinct CDR3 sequences, 9.5% to 12% of them singletons. Trimming took 3 bases from V and 8 from J; bases not matched to a gene: 12. This CDR3 region has 15 residues. Germline V gene sequence: CDR1 SGDLS, CDR2 YYNGEE. The chain has TRBV9 and TRBJ1-2; 8 bases fit TRBD1. This receptor was obtained from a female donor with ankylosing spondylitis or in good health (not recorded which). Sequenced sample: blood, either unsorted or a sorted T cell fraction (not recorded which). The CDR3 is CASSEGDFRGRGYTF. The CDR3 bases are TGTGCCAGCAGCGAGGGAGACTTCAGGGGGCGCGGCTACACCTTC.